This TCR beta chain was recorded in a study of regulatory and conventional T cells in RAG deficiency. Genomic DNA came from blood conventional CD4+ T cells gated CD25-low CD127-high. Using immunoSEQ multiplex PCR, the repertoire was profiled, and TCRdb retains in-frame clones only, with some absent. The table records about 46,000 clones, 70% to 90% of them present only once. Another study also made use of these data, one on regulatory T cells. That paper states: Primers: 52 TRBV forward and 13 TRBJ reverse.

Material for sequencing was CD4+ effector T cells sorted from blood. The TCR originated in a human donor in good health.

In DNA, the CDR3 is TGTGCCAGTAAATTCGCGGGGCAGGGGATCAATCAGCCCCAGCATTTT. As protein: CASKFAGQGINQPQHF. The chain couples TRBV19 to TRBJ1-5, with a possible D match to TRBD1 (6 bases). Germline loops: CDR1 LNHDA, CDR2 SQIVND (reference sequence). The CDR3 is 16 amino acids. Trimming took off 7 bases at V and 3 bases at J, with 19 bases between the two ends.